The 5 T cell receptor beta chains listed next were all sequenced from one sample in a study of blood T cells in healthy people across ages. It was with a sample-barcoded 5' primer and a J-beta primer mix that a second PCR of roughly 7 to 12 cycles was run. In TCRdb, the 5' RACE reads were re-called with MiXCR into one record per CDR3 protein. The sample lists over 1,300,000 distinct CDR3 sequences, roughly 60% occurring once. Sequencing was carried out using blood. Receptor source: a man younger than 35 in good health.

V and J are TRBV3-1 and TRBJ2-4, with D uncertain. Trimming took 2 bases from V and 13 from J, leaving 18 bases between them. The germline CDR1 and CDR2 sequences are LGHDT and YNNKEL (reference sequence). The CDR3 totals 14 residues. The CDR3 DNA sequence: TGTGCCAGCAGCCAACGAAACTTCTTCAATGAGCAGTACTTC. Its protein product is CASSQRNFFNEQYF.

This clonotype was counted a single time. The junction differs from germline at one of its ends, possibly a read error. V is TRBV12-3 or TRBV12-4 and J is TRBJ2-1, with D tentatively TRBD1 or TRBD2 (5 bases each). The CDR3 covers 12 residues. The CDR3 DNA reads TGTGCCAGCAGTTGGGGGTCCCGCCCCCAGTTCTTT. Its translation is CASSWGSRPQFF.

This rearrangement joins TRBV7-2 to TRBJ2-2, with a possible D match to TRBD2 (6 bases). The V gene lost 1 base and the J gene lost 4 bases, with 13 bases spanning the gap. Germline loops: CDR1 SGHTA, CDR2 FQGNSA. The CDR3 is made up of 16 amino acids. The DNA for the CDR3 is TGTGCCAGCAGCTTAGTGGAGGGGTTGGGCACCGGGGAGCTGTTTTTT. Amino acids: CASSLVEGLGTGELFF.

The chain is built from TRBV5-8 and TRBJ2-1; D might be TRBD1 (6 bases). V lost 4 bases and J 4 bases, leaving 18 bases between the germline ends. The germline gives CDR1 SGHTS, CDR2 YDEGEE. The CDR3 has 16 residues. This CDR3 reads CASSQPTGTYYNEQFF. CDR3 nucleotide sequence: TGTGCCAGCAGCCAACCCACAGGGACCTATTACAATGAGCAGTTCTTC.

This clonotype came up many times. The J gene is TRBJ2-7, the V gene TRBV29-1; TRBD2 aligns across 11 bases. This CDR3 has 13 amino acids. The germline gives CDR1 SQVTM, CDR2 ANQGSEA. V gave up 4 bases and J gave up 2 bases; unmatched junction bases: 1. The CDR3 DNA reads as TGCAGCGTTGTACTAGCGGGAGCCTACGAGCAGTACTTC. Protein: CSVVLAGAYEQYF.